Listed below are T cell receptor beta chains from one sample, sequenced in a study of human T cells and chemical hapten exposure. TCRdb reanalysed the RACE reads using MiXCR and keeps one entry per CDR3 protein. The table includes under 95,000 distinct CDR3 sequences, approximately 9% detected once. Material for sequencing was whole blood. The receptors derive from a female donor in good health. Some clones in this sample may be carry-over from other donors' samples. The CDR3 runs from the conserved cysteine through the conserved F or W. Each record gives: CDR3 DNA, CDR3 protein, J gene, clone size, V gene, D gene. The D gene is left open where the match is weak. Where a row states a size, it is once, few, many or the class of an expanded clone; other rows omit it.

cdr3_nt: TGTGCCAGCAGTTTAGATAGTGCGGGAGCCTCCTACGAGCAGTACTTC; cdr3_aa: CASSLDSAGASYEQYF; j_call: TRBJ2-7; clone_size: NA; v_call: TRBV27; d_call: TRBD2
cdr3_nt: TGTGCCACCAGCAGATCCGGACTAGCGGGAGTCGATACGCAGTATTTT; cdr3_aa: CATSRSGLAGVDTQYF; j_call: TRBJ2-3; clone_size: NA; v_call: TRBV15; d_call: TRBD2
cdr3_nt: TGTGCCAGCAGTCCTCAGGGAATCGGGGAGCTGTTTTTT; cdr3_aa: CASSPQGIGELFF; j_call: TRBJ2-2; clone_size: NA; v_call: TRBV6-6; d_call: NA
cdr3_nt: TGTGCCAGCAGTTTATTCTGGGCCGTCGGACAGGTAAATCAGCCCCAGCATTTT; cdr3_aa: CASSLFWAVGQVNQPQHF; j_call: TRBJ1-5; clone_size: NA; v_call: TRBV28; d_call: TRBD1
cdr3_nt: TGCAGCGTTATCAGGACCGGGGAGCTGTTTTTT; cdr3_aa: CSVIRTGELFF; j_call: TRBJ2-2; clone_size: NA; v_call: TRBV29-1; d_call: NA
cdr3_nt: TGTGCCAGCAGTGACAGGGCCCTTACAGGGGGTGGCAACTATGGCTACACCTTC; cdr3_aa: CASSDRALTGGGNYGYTF; j_call: TRBJ1-2; clone_size: NA; v_call: TRBV3-1; d_call: TRBD1
cdr3_nt: TGCAGCGTTGGGACCGGCAAGGGGGAGCAGTACTTC; cdr3_aa: CSVGTGKGEQYF; j_call: TRBJ2-7; clone_size: few; v_call: TRBV29-1; d_call: NA
cdr3_nt: TGTGCCAGCACCACCGCTGAGGGCATTCAGCCCCAGCATTTT; cdr3_aa: CASTTAEGIQPQHF; j_call: TRBJ1-5; clone_size: NA; v_call: TRBV28; d_call: NA
cdr3_nt: TGTGCCAGCATGTGGGGGCCCGGGAATACGCAGTATTTT; cdr3_aa: CASMWGPGNTQYF; j_call: TRBJ2-3; clone_size: many; v_call: TRBV6-5; d_call: NA
cdr3_nt: TGCAGCGTTGAAGATTCGACAGGGGGCTATGAAAAACTGTTTTTT; cdr3_aa: CSVEDSTGGYEKLFF; j_call: TRBJ1-4; clone_size: NA; v_call: TRBV29-1; d_call: TRBD1
cdr3_nt: TGCAGCGTTAGGACAGTAGCTAACTATGGCTACACCTTC; cdr3_aa: CSVRTVANYGYTF; j_call: TRBJ1-2; clone_size: many; v_call: TRBV29-1; d_call: NA
cdr3_nt: TGTGCCAGCAGTCTAGGACTAGCGGGTAAAGAGACCCAGTACTTC; cdr3_aa: CASSLGLAGKETQYF; j_call: TRBJ2-5; clone_size: many; v_call: TRBV12-3/TRBV12-4; d_call: TRBD2
cdr3_nt: TGCAGCGTTGAACTTTCACGGGACATTCAGTACTTC; cdr3_aa: CSVELSRDIQYF; j_call: TRBJ2-4; clone_size: many; v_call: TRBV29-1; d_call: NA
cdr3_nt: TGTGCTAGTGGTTTGATGCCAGGAGGTGAGCAGTTCTTC; cdr3_aa: CASGLMPGGEQFF; j_call: TRBJ2-1; clone_size: many; v_call: TRBV12-5; d_call: NA
cdr3_nt: TGCGCCAGCACTCGAGACAGGGGTTACAATGAGCAGTTCTTC; cdr3_aa: CASTRDRGYNEQFF; j_call: TRBJ2-1; clone_size: NA; v_call: TRBV5-1; d_call: TRBD1
cdr3_nt: TGTGCCAGCAGCTCGGGGACTAGCGCTAGCACAGATACGCAGTATTTT; cdr3_aa: CASSSGTSASTDTQYF; j_call: TRBJ2-3; clone_size: NA; v_call: TRBV7-3; d_call: TRBD2
cdr3_nt: TGTGCCAGCAGTTACTCGGAGAACACTGAAGCTTTCTTT; cdr3_aa: CASSYSENTEAFF; j_call: TRBJ1-1; clone_size: large; v_call: TRBV6-2/TRBV6-3; d_call: NA
cdr3_nt: TGCAGCGTTGGACAGTACGATCAGCCCCAGCATTTT; cdr3_aa: CSVGQYDQPQHF; j_call: TRBJ1-5; clone_size: NA; v_call: TRBV29-1; d_call: NA
cdr3_nt: TGCGCCAGCAGCGCGACAGGGGGCGAGCAGTACTTC; cdr3_aa: CASSATGGEQYF; j_call: TRBJ2-7; clone_size: few; v_call: TRBV5-1; d_call: TRBD1
cdr3_nt: TGTGCCACCATTTTAGCGGGGAGCTCCTACAATGAGCAGTTCTTC; cdr3_aa: CATILAGSSYNEQFF; j_call: TRBJ2-1; clone_size: NA; v_call: TRBV28; d_call: TRBD2
cdr3_nt: TGCGCCAGCAGCTTGGCCTTCACTCATTATGAGCAGTTCTTC; cdr3_aa: CASSLAFTHYEQFF; j_call: TRBJ2-1; clone_size: many; v_call: TRBV5-1; d_call: NA
cdr3_nt: TGCAGTGCTGGTAGACAGGGGCAGAGCTCTGGAAACACCATATATTTT; cdr3_aa: CSAGRQGQSSGNTIYF; j_call: TRBJ1-3; clone_size: NA; v_call: TRBV20-1; d_call: TRBD1